This TCR beta chain was sequenced during a study of blood T cells in healthy people across ages. Study conclusions and caveats: Strongly correlated with naive T cell percentage was TCR beta diversity. The unsorted PBMCs prevented any conclusive comparison of naive versus antigen-experienced cells.

Points on this clonotype: The antigen is not known.

A second PCR of 7 to 11 cycles used a sample-barcoded 5' primer and a J-beta primer mix. A tag from a template-switch adaptor with 12 random nucleotides marked each cDNA molecule. TCRdb recomputed calls from the 5' RACE reads with MiXCR, one row per CDR3 protein. This sample has around 1,000,000 distinct CDR3 sequences; 30% to 40% occur once, and the top ten carry about an eighth. Trimming removed 5 bases from V and 4 bases from J; junction bases left unmatched: 18. The CDR3 is 17 amino acids. CDR1 DFQATT and CDR2 SNEGSKA come from the germline V gene (reference sequence). Source material: blood. This sequence originates from a man between 18 and 35 years old in good health. The chain is built from TRBV20-1 and TRBJ2-3; TRBD2 agrees at 7 bases. CDR3 residues: CSALPGLGTKRADTQYF. The DNA of the CDR3 is TGCAGTGCTCTCCCTGGGCTCGGGACTAAAAGGGCAGATACGCAGTATTTT.